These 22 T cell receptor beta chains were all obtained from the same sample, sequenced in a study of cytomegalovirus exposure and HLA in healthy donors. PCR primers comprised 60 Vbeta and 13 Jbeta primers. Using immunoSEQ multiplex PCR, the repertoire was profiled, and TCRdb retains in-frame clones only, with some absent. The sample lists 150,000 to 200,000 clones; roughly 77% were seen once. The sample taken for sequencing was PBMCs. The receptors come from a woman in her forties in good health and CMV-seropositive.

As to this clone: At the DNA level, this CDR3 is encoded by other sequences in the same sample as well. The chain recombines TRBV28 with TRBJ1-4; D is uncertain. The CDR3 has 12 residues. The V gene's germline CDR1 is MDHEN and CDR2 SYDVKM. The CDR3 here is CASFENPEKLFF. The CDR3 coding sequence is TGTGCATCTTTTGAGAATCCCGAAAAACTGTTTTTT.

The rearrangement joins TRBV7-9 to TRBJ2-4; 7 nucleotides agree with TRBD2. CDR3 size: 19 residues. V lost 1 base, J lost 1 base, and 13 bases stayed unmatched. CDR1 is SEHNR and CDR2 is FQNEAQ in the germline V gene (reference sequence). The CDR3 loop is CASSLGAASGPYAKNIQYF. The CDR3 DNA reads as TGTGCCAGCAGCTTAGGGGCGGCTAGCGGCCCCTATGCCAAAAACATTCAGTACTTC.

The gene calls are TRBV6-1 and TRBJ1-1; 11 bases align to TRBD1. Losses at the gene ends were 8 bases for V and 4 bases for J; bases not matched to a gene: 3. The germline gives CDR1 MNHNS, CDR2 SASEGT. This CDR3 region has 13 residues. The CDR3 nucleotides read TGTGCCAGCGGACAGGGGGCTAGCACTGAAGCTTTCTTT. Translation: CASGQGASTEAFF.

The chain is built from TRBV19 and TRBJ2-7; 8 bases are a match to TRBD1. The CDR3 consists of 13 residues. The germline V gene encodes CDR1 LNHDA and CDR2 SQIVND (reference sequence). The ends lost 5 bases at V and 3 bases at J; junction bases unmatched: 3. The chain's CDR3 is CASSGDRIYEQYF. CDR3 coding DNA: TGTGCCAGTAGTGGGGACAGGATCTACGAGCAGTACTTC. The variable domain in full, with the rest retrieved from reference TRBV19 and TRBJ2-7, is DGGITQSPKYLFRKEGQNVTLSCEQNLNHDAMYWYRQDPGQGLRLIYYSQIVNDFQKGDIAEGYSVSREKKESFPLTVTSAQKNPTAFYLCASSGDRIYEQYFGPGTRLTVT.

The CDR3 bases are TGTGCCAGCAGTTTAACCGGGGTTGGTCAGCCCCAGCATTTT. Translation gives CASSLTGVGQPQHF. The genes are TRBV28 and TRBJ1-5, with D hard to call. Per the germline V gene, CDR1 is MDHEN and CDR2 is SYDVKM. V dropped 2 bases and J dropped 6 bases, with 11 bases sitting between them. The CDR3 contains 14 residues.

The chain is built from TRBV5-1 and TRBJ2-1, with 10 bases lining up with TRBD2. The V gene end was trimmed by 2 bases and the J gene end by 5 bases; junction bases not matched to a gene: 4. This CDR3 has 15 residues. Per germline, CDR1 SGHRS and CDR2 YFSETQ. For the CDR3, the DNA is TGCGCCAGCAGCTTACAAGCGGGAGGGAACAATGAGCAGTTCTTC. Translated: CASSLQAGGNNEQFF.

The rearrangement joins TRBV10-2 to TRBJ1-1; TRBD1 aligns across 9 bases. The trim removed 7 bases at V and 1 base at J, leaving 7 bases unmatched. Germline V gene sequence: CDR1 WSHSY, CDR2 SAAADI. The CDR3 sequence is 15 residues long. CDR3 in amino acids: CASTDRGARNTEAFF. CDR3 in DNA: TGCGCCAGCACTGACAGGGGGGCGCGGAACACTGAAGCTTTCTTT.

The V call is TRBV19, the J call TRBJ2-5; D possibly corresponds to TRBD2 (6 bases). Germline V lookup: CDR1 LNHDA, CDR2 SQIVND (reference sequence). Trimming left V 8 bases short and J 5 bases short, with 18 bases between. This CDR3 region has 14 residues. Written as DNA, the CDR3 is TGTGCCAGTGCGTGGAGGGCGAGTGGCGAGACCCAGTACTTC. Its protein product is CASAWRASGETQYF.

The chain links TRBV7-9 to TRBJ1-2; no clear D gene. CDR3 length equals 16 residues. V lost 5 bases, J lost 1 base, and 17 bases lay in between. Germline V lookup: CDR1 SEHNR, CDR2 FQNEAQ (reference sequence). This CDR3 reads CASSQIDTINNYGYTF. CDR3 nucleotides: TGTGCCAGCAGCCAGATAGACACAATTAATAACTATGGCTACACCTTC.

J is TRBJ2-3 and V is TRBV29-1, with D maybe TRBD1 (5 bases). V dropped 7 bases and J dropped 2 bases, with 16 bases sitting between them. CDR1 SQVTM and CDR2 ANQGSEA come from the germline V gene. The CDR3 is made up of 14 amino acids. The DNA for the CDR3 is TGCAGCGGGAATTCAGGGCTGAACACAGATACGCAGTATTTT. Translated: CSGNSGLNTDTQYF.

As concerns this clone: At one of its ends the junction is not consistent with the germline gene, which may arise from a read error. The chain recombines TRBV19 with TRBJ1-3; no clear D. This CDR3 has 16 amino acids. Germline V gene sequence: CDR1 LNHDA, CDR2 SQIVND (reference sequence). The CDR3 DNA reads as TGTGCCAGTAGTAGCCCCGCACGAGGGAATGGAGACACCATATATTTT. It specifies CASSSPARGNGDTIYF.

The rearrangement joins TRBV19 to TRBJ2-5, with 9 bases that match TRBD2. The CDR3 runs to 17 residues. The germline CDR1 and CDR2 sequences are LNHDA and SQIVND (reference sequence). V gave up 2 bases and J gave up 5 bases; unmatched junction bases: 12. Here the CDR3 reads CASSISAGAGGGETQYF. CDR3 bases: TGTGCCAGTAGTATATCGGCGGGGGCGGGAGGGGGGGAGACCCAGTACTTC.

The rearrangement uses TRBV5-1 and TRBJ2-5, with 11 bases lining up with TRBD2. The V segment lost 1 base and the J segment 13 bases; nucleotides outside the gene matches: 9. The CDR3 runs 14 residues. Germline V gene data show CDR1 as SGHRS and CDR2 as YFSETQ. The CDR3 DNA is TGCGCCAGCAGCTTGACTAGCGGGAGTGGCCTGACGTACTTC. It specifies CASSLTSGSGLTYF.

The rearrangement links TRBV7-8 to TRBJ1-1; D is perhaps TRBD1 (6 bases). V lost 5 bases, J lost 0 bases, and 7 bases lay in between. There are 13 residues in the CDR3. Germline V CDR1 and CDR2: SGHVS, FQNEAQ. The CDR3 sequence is CASSNRVNTEAFF. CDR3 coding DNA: TGTGCCAGCAGCAACAGGGTGAACACTGAAGCTTTCTTT. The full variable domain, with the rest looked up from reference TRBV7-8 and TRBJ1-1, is GAGVSQSPRYKVAKRGQDVALRCDPISGHVSLFWYQQALGQGPEFLTYFQNEAQLDKSGLPSDRFFAERPEGSVSTLKIQRTQQEDSAVYLCASSNRVNTEAFFGQGTRLTVV.

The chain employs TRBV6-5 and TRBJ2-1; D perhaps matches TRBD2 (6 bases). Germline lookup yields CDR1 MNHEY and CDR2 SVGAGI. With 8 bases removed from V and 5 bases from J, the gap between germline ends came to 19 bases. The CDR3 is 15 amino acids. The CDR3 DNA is TGTGCCAGCGGGCGGGGCCTGGAGGATCACAATGAGCAGTTCTTC. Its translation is CASGRGLEDHNEQFF.

CDR3: CASSLSRGQPQHF. The CDR3 nucleotides are TGTGCCAGCAGCTTATCCAGGGGACAGCCCCAGCATTTT. The V and J genes are TRBV11-2 and TRBJ1-5, with D possibly matching TRBD1 (6 bases). This CDR3 region has 13 residues. CDR1 is SGHAT, CDR2 FQNNGV, per germline. Trimming cost V 2 bases and J 7 bases, with 9 bases left between them.

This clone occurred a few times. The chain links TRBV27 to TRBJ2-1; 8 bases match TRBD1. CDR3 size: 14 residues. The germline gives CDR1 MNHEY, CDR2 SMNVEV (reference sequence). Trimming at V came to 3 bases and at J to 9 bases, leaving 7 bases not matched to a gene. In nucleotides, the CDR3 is TGTGCCAGCAGTTTTAATTCAGGGGGCGGTGAGCAGTTCTTC. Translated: CASSFNSGGGEQFF.

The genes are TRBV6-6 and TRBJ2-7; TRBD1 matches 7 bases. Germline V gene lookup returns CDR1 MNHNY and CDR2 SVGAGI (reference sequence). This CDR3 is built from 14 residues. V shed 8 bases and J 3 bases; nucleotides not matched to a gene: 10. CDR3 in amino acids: CASGKGTAHYEQYF. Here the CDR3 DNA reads TGTGCCAGCGGAAAAGGGACAGCACACTACGAGCAGTACTTC.

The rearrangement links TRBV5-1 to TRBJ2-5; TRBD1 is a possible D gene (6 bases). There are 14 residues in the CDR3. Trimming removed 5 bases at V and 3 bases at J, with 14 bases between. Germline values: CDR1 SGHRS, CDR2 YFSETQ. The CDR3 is CASSRDNLEETQYF. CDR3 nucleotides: TGCGCCAGCAGTCGGGACAATCTCGAAGAGACCCAGTACTTC.

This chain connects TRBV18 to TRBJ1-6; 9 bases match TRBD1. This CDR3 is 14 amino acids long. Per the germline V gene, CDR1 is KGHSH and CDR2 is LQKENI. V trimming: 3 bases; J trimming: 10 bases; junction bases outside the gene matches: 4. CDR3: CASSPGQGGSPLHF. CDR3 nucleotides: TGTGCCAGCTCACCGGGACAGGGAGGATCACCCCTCCACTTT. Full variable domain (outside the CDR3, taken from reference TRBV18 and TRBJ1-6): NAGVMQNPRHLVRRRGQEARLRCSPMKGHSHVYWYRQLPEEGLKFMVYLQKENIIDESGMPKERFSAEFPKEGPSILRIQQVVRGDSAAYFCASSPGQGGSPLHFGNGTRLTVT.

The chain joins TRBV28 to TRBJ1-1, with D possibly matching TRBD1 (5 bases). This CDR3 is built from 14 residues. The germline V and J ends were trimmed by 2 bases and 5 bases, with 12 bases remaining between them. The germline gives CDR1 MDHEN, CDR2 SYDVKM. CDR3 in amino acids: CASSLGGVGTEAFF. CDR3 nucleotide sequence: TGTGCCAGCAGTTTAGGAGGGGTTGGAACTGAAGCTTTCTTT.

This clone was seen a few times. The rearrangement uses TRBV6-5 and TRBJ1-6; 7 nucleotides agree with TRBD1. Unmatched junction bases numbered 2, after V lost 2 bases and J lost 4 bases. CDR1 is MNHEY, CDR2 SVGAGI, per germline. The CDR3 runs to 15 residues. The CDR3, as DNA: TGTGCCAGCAGTTACCTACAGGGGTATAATTCACCCCTCCACTTT. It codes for CASSYLQGYNSPLHF.